This TCR beta chain was retrieved from a study of blood T cell repertoires in COVID-19 (dated by TCRdb to the early 2020s). For the study in its entirety: Samples covering the acute and convalescent phases of COVID-19 were provided by collaborators in the United States, Italy and Spain. The prospective study material was composed of cDNA or gDNA derived from T cells, B-cell-depleted T cells, or PBMCs. Deeply sampled blood TCRbeta repertoires from subjects exposed to, actively infected with, or recovered from COVID-19 were included in the dataset. The repertoires were released in a freely available public database meant as a resource for research on the immune response to SARS-CoV-2. Samples were obtained from the ongoing ImmuneRACE study (first 160 participants) and from about 1,300 subjects provided by 6 global collaborators. Nearly every sample came with metadata listing a de-identified subject ID, COVID-19 status, age in years and sex. HLA class I and class II types, where available, came from metadata supplied by the sample provider rather than from assay-based typing. Beyond this particular receptor, the publication reports: How much clinical and demographic metadata was included differed by source and by participant, and the metadata was provided uncurated.

The germline V gene (reference sequence) supplies CDR1 LGHDT and CDR2 YNNKEL. The CDR3 covers 19 residues, taking in both the cysteine and the phenylalanine. Here the CDR3 DNA is all that survives: 57 bases in frame from base 1. Germline trimming: 5 bases from V, 0 bases from J; junction bases outside gene matches: 11. Details on this clone: Its binding antigen is unknown. Base qualities are not recorded, but no much larger clone differs from it by a single base.

Enrolling through a virtual design, the prospective study's participants ranged in age from roughly 18 to 95 years and lived across roughly 24 United States geographic areas. In the prospective study, cohorts were assigned on the basis of participant-reported clinical history obtained from a screening survey and a study questionnaire. Recovered participants in ImmuneRACE Cohort 3 were defined as having two consecutive negative NP/OP PCR tests, clearance from a healthcare professional, or resolution of symptoms. In the prospective study, whole blood, serum and a nasopharyngeal or oropharyngeal swab were collected from each participant by mobile phlebotomists. Prospective study participants could optionally give additional blood draws and questionnaires over an approximately 2-month period. Prospective study blood samples were shipped either frozen or at room temperature before DNA extraction. The immunoSEQ Assay, a bias-controlled multiplex PCR, was used to amplify TCRbeta CDR3 regions from genomic DNA. In the source study's methods: The number of nucleated cells in each sample was estimated by amplification of reference gene primers within the assay. To quantify the absolute abundance of each unique TCRbeta CDR3 rearrangement, sequence reads were collapsed and filtered. For each sample, productive Simpson clonality was calculated as the square root of Simpson's diversity index over productive rearrangements. Imported from immuneACCESS, the table was reduced by TCRdb to in-frame sequences with V and J called. These copies leave out some clones; in studies compared against another copy, an unresolved V gene accounts for under half, and the cause of the remainder is not known. D and trimming come from the DNA, and the V and J calls and clone size come from that table. This sample lists roughly 330,000 clones; over 75% were detected once. About 10% of the sample comes from the top ten.

The chain is encoded by TRBV3-1 (or the pseudogene TRBV3-2) joined to TRBJ2-1; 12 junctional bases match TRBD2. The sample was PBMCs or T cells enriched from blood (not recorded which). This sequence originates from a woman under 30 who had recovered from COVID-19. The CDR3 protein sequence reads: CASSYLAGGSRSSYNEQFF. The DNA reads TGTGCCAGCAGCTACCTAGCGGGAGGGTCTCGGAGCTCCTACAATGAGCAGTTCTTC.